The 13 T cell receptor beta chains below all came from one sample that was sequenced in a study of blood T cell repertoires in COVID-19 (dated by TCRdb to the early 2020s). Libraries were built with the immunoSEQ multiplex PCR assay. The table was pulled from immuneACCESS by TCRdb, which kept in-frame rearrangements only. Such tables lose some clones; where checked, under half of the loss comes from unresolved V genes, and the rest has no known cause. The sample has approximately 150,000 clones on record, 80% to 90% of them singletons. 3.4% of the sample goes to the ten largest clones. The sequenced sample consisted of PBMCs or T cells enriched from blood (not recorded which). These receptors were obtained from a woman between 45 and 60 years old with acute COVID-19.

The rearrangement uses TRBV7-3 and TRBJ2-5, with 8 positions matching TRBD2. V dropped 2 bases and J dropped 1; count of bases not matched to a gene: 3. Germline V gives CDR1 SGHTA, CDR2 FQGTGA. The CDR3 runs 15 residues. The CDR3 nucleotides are TGTGCCAGCAGCTTAGGGGCGGGAGGCCAAGAGACCCAGTACTTC. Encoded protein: CASSLGAGGQETQYF. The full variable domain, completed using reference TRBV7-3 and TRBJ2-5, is GAGVSQTPSNKVTEKGKYVELRCDPISGHTALYWYRQSLGQGPEFLIYFQGTGAADDSGLPNDRFFAVRPEGSVSTLKIQRTERGDSAVYLCASSLGAGGQETQYFGPGTRLLVL.

The CDR3 bases are TGTGCCAGCAGCTTAGCCGCGGGGTCCTCTGGAAACACCATATATTTT. As protein: CASSLAAGSSGNTIYF. V gene TRBV7-7 combines with J gene TRBJ1-3; D gene unclear. This CDR3 has 16 residues. CDR1 is SSHAT and CDR2 is FNYEAQ in the germline V gene (reference sequence). The germline V and J ends were trimmed by 0 bases and 0 bases, with 9 bases remaining between them.

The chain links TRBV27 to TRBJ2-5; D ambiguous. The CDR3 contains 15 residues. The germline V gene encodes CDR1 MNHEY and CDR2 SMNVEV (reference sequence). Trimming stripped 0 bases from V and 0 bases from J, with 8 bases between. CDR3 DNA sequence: TGTGCCAGCAGTTTATCAGAGGCTCACCAAGAGACCCAGTACTTC. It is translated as CASSLSEAHQETQYF.

CDR3 nucleotides: TGTGCCTGGGGGAGAACTGAAGCTTTCTTT. This sequence encodes CAWGRTEAFF. The chain recombines TRBV30 with TRBJ1-1; D unclear. Germline CDR1 reads GTSNPN; CDR2 reads SVGIG (reference sequence). The CDR3 contains 10 residues. The V end was cut by 5 bases, the J end by 5 bases, with 6 bases between.

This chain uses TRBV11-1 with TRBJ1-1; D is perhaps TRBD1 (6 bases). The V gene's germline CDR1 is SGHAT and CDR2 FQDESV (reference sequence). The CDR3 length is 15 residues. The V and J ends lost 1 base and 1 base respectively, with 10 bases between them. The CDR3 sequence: CASSLGWTANTEAFF. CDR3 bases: TGTGCCAGCAGCTTAGGTTGGACAGCGAACACTGAAGCTTTCTTT.

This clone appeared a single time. CDR3 sequence reads: CASSATGTYEKLFF. CDR3 sequence (DNA): TGCGCCAGCAGCGCCACAGGGACGTACGAAAAACTGTTTTTT. The rearrangement links TRBV5-1 to TRBJ1-4, with D possibly TRBD1 on 6 matching bases. V dropped 4 bases and J dropped 8 bases, with 15 bases sitting between them. CDR1 is SGHRS, CDR2 YFSETQ, per germline. CDR3 size: 14 residues.

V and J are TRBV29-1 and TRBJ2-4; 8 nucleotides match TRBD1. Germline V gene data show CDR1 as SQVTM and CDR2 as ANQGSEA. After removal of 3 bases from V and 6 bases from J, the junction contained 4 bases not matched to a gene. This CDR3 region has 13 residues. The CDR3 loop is CSVEVQGANIQYF. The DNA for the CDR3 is TGCAGCGTTGAGGTGCAGGGGGCAAACATTCAGTACTTC.

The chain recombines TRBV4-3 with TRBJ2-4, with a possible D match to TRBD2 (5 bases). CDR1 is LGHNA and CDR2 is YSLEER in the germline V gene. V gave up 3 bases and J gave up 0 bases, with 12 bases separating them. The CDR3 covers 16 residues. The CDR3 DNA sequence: TGCGCCAGCAGCCAGACTAAAGACCTAGCCAAAAACATTCAGTACTTC. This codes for CASSQTKDLAKNIQYF.

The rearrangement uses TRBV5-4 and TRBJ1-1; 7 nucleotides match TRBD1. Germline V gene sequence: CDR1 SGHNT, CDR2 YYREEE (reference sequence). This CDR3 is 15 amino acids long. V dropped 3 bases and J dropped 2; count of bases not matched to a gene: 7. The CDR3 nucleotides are TGTGCCAGCAGCTCGTCGGACAGGCCAAACACTGAAGCTTTCTTT. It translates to CASSSSDRPNTEAFF.

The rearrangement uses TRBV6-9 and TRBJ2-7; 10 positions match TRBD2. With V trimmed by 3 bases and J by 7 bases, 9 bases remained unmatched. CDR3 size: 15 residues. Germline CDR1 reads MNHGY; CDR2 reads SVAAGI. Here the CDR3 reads CASSYGLAGEYEQYF. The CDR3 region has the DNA TGTGCCAGCAGTTACGGGCTAGCGGGAGAGTATGAGCAGTACTTC.

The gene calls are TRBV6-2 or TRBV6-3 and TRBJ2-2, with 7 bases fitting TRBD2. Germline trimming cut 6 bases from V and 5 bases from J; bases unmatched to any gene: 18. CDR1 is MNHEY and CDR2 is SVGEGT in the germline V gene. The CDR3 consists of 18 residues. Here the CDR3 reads CASRPLWEGLGRTGELFF. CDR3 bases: TGTGCCAGCAGGCCTCTGTGGGAGGGCCTGGGAAGGACCGGGGAGCTGTTTTTT.

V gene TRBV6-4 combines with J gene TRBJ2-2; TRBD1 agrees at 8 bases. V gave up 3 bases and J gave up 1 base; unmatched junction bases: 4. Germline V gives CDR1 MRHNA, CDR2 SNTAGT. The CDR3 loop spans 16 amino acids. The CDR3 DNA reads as TGTGCCAGCAGTGAGGGACAGGTTGAGAACACCGGGGAGCTGTTTTTT. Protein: CASSEGQVENTGELFF.

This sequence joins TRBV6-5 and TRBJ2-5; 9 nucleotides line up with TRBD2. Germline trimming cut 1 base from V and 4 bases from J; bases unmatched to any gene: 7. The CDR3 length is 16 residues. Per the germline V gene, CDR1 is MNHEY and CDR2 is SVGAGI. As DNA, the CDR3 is TGTGCCAGCAGTTACTTAATAGCGGGAGTGAGAGAGACCCAGTACTTC. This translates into CASSYLIAGVRETQYF.